This entry concerns a single T cell receptor beta chain. Its antigen is unidentified. Each gene name is a mouse one. The sample is drawn from a study of CD8+ T cells in alopecia areata. Study-wide findings and caveats: Scalp sequencing captures resident alphabeta T cells of normal skin too. Researchers reported that TCR sharing among patients proved less clear than in mice, possibly HLA-linked. More clonal than normal scalp was lesional scalp, particularly alopecia totalis/universalis.

Cells pooled from cutaneous lymph nodes were sorted on CD4, CD8alpha, NKG2D, NKG2ACE and other markers. Isolated RNA was reverse transcribed into cDNA used as the sequencing template. Generated by immunoSEQ multiplex PCR, the TCRdb table keeps only in-frame clones and is missing some. The record shows roughly 260,000 clones for this sample, with no singletons present. This sequence was found in a C3H/HeJ mouse with alopecia areata. MHC haplotype: H2-k. Sequencing input: CD4+ T cells sorted from a lymph node.

The CDR3 here is CASSWTDSAETLYF. Partial CDR3 DNA: TGTGCCAGCAGCTGGACAGATAGTGCAGAA. The chain couples TRBV14 to TRBJ2-3; possibly TRBD1 for D (6 bases). The read comes to an end 4 residues before the CDR3 does, leaving the germline J gene to fill in the end. Trimming removed 5 bases at V and 0 bases at J, with 10 bases between. The CDR3 runs 14 residues. Germline CDR1 and CDR2: SGHDT and FRDEAV.